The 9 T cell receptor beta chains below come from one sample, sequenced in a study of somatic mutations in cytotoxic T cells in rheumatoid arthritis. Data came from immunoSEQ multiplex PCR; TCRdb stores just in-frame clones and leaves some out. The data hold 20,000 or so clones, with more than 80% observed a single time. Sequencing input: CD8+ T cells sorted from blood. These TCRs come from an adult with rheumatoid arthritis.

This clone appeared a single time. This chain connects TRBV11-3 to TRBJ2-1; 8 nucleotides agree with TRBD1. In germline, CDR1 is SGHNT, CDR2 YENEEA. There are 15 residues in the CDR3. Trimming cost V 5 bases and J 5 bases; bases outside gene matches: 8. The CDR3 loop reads CASSTRTGLNNEQFF. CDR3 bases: TGTGCCAGCAGCACCCGGACAGGGCTGAACAATGAGCAGTTCTTC.

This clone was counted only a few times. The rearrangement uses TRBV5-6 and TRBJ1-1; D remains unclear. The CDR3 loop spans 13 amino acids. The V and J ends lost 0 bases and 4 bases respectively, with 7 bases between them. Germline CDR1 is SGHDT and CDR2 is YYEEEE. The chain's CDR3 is CASSLAPSTEAFF. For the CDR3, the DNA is TGTGCCAGCAGCTTGGCCCCAAGCACTGAAGCTTTCTTT.

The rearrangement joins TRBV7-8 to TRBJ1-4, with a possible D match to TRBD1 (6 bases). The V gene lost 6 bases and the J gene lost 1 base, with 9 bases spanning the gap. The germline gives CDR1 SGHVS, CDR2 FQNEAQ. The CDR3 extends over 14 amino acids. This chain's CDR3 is CASSSRGTNEKLFF. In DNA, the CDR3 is TGTGCCAGCAGTAGCAGGGGAACTAATGAAAAACTGTTTTTT.

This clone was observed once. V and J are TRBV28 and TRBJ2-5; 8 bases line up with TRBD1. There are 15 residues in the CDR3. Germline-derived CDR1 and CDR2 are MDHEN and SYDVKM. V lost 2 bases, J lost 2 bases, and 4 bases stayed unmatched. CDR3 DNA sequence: TGTGCCAGCAGTTTAGACAGGGGCCAACAAGAGACCCAGTACTTC. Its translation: CASSLDRGQQETQYF.

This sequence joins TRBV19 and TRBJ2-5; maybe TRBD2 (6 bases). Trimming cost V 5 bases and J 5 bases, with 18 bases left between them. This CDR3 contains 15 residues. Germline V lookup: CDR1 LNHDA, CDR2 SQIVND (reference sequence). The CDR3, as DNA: TGTGCCAGTAGTCCCACAGCTGGAGGGTTTGAGACCCAGTACTTC. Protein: CASSPTAGGFETQYF.

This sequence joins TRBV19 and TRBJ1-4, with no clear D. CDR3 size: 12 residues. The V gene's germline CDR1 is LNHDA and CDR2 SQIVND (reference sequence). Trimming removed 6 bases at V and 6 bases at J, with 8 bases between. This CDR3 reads CASRGGDEKLFF. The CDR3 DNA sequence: TGTGCCAGTAGGGGTGGGGATGAAAAACTGTTTTTT. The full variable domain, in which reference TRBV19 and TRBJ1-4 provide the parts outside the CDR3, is DGGITQSPKYLFRKEGQNVTLSCEQNLNHDAMYWYRQDPGQGLRLIYYSQIVNDFQKGDIAEGYSVSREKKESFPLTVTSAQKNPTAFYLCASRGGDEKLFFGSGTQLSVL.

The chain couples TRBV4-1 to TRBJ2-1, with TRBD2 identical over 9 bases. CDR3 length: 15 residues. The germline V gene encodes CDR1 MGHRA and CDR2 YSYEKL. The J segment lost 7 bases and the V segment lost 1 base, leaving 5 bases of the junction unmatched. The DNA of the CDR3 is TGCGCCAGCAGCCAAGGCGGGGGGGTAAGAAATGAGCAGTTCTTC. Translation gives CASSQGGGVRNEQFF.

This CDR3 reads CASTKWDSTYNEQFF. The DNA for the CDR3 is TGTGCCAGCACCAAATGGGACTCTACCTACAATGAGCAGTTCTTC. The chain is built from TRBV28 and TRBJ2-1, with D possibly matching TRBD2 (6 bases). This CDR3 region has 15 residues. Germline loops: CDR1 MDHEN, CDR2 SYDVKM. V lost 7 bases and J 2 bases, leaving 15 bases between the germline ends.

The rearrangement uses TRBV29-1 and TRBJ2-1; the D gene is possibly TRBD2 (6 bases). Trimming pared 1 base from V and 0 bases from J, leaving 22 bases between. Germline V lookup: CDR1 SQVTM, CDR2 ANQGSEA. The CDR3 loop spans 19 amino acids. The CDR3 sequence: CSVEGYRGRTGSSYNEQFF. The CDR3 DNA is TGCAGCGTTGAAGGATACCGAGGCCGTACCGGGAGCTCCTACAATGAGCAGTTCTTC.